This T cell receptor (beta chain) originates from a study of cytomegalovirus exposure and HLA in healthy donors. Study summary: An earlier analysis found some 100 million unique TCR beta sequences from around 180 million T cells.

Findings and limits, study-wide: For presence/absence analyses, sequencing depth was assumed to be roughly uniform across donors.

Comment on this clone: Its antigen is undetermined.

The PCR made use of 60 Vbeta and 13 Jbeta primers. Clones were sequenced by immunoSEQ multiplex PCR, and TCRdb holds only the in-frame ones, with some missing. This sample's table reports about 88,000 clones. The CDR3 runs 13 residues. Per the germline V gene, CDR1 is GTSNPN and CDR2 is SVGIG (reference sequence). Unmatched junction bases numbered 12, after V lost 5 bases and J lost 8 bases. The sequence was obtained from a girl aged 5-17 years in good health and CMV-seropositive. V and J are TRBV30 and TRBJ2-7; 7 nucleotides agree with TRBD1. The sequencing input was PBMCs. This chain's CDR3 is CAWAERGQPKQYV. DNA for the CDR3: TGTGCCTGGGCTGAAAGGGGGCAGCCGAAGCAGTACGTC.